The rows below give T cell receptor beta chains drawn from one sample of a study of graft-versus-host responses after intestinal transplantation. Generated by immunoSEQ multiplex PCR, the TCRdb table keeps only in-frame clones and is missing some. The data hold over 14,000 clones, with around 94% observed a single time. Sequencing used PBMCs, obtained 9 days after transplant. These receptor sequences come from a human patient who received an intestinal transplant, so some T cells may come from the graft donor. The CDR3 runs from the conserved cysteine through the conserved F or W. D genes are given only for firm matches. A clone size is listed for some rows: how often the clone was seen (once, few, many), or a class if it is expanded.

CDR3nt,CDR3aa,j_gene,len,d_gene,abundance,v_gene
TGTGCCAGCAGTATTCCGACGGGGCGCACAGATACGCAGTATTTT,CASSIPTGRTDTQYF,TRBJ2-3,15,-,-,TRBV21-1
TGTGCCAGTAGTATAGCTCTGCAGAGCACAGATACGCAGTATTTT,CASSIALQSTDTQYF,TRBJ2-3,15,-,-,TRBV19
TGTGCCAGCAGCGCCCGGCGGGCGCCAAAACGCGAGCAGTACTTC,CASSARRAPKREQYF,TRBJ2-7,15,-,-,TRBV14
TGTGCCAGCAGTTCAGGGGTCCGAGGGGGCTACACCTTC,CASSSGVRGGYTF,TRBJ1-2,13,-,once,TRBV27
TGTGCCAGCAGCCTTACAGGAGGCGGCTCCTACGAGCAGTACTTC,CASSLTGGGSYEQYF,TRBJ2-7,15,-,-,TRBV9
TGTGCCAGCACTACCCCCCGGGAGGGCGGGGAGCTGTTTTTT,CASTTPREGGELFF,TRBJ2-2,14,TRBD2,-,TRBV7-9
TGTGCCGCATCCCCGGGTGGCACCGGGGAGCTGTTTTTT,CAASPGGTGELFF,TRBJ2-2,13,-,-,TRBV6-5
TGTGCCAGCAGCTTATGGGGAGGGGGGGTAACAGATACGCAGTATTTT,CASSLWGGGVTDTQYF,TRBJ2-3,16,-,-,TRBV7-6
TGTGCCAGCAGTTACCCCGGACTGTCCAACAAAAACATTCAGTACTTC,CASSYPGLSNKNIQYF,TRBJ2-4,16,-,few,TRBV6-6
TGTGCCAGCAGCCTCCACTTGACTAGCGGGAGTCCCAATGAGCAGTTCTTC,CASSLHLTSGSPNEQFF,TRBJ2-1,17,TRBD2,-,TRBV7-6
TGTGCCTGCAAACCCCGGGACGGACTCATAGCGGGATCGATTGAGCAGTACTTC,CACKPRDGLIAGSIEQYF,TRBJ2-7,18,TRBD2,-,TRBV30
TGTGCCAGCAGCTTGGGACAGCCGCGGGACAATGAGCAGTTCTTC,CASSLGQPRDNEQFF,TRBJ2-1,15,-,-,TRBV5-4
TGTGCCAGCAGTGTGGACACCCCCTACGAGCAGTACTTC,CASSVDTPYEQYF,TRBJ2-7,13,-,-,TRBV6-1
TGCGCCAGCAGCCAAGGCAGGGCCAATTACGAGCAGTACTTC,CASSQGRANYEQYF,TRBJ2-7,14,-,-,TRBV4-1
TGCGCCAGCAGCCCCGATGGAGGGAGGGGAGAAGAGCAGTTCTTC,CASSPDGGRGEEQFF,TRBJ2-1,15,TRBD2,-,TRBV5-1
TGTGCCAGCAGCCAAGAAGGGGGACCTGCCACCGGGGAGCTGTTTTTT,CASSQEGGPATGELFF,TRBJ2-2,16,-,-,TRBV4-2
TGTGCCTGGAGTGTCGGGCTAGCGATTTACGAGCAGTACTTC,CAWSVGLAIYEQYF,TRBJ2-7,14,-,once,TRBV30
TGTGCCAGCAGCTTAGGGTCAGGAACCTACGAGCAGTACTTC,CASSLGSGTYEQYF,TRBJ2-7,14,-,-,TRBV11-2
TGTGCCAGCTCCGGGGGGCGGGGCGGAGGCACTGAAGCTTTCTTT,CASSGGRGGGTEAFF,TRBJ1-1,15,-,-,TRBV27
TGCAGCGCCACCGAAAGGGAAAAACTGTTTTTT,CSATEREKLFF,TRBJ1-4,11,-,-,TRBV29-1
TGCAGCGTTTTCGGACCGAGCTCCTACGAGCAGTACTTC,CSVFGPSSYEQYF,TRBJ2-7,13,-,-,TRBV29-1
TGTGCAAGTCGCTTAGCCCTAGGTAGGACCCAGTACTTC,CASRLALGRTQYF,TRBJ2-5,13,-,-,TRBV12-2
TGCAGCGTCCCGGACCCGAACTATGGCTACACCTTC,CSVPDPNYGYTF,TRBJ1-2,12,-,-,TRBV29-1
TGTGCCAGCAGTCCCCGCTTAGCGGGAGGTTCAGAGACCCAGTACTTC,CASSPRLAGGSETQYF,TRBJ2-5,16,TRBD2,-,TRBV28
TGTGCCAGCAGCATCACATTCACGAGGACAAAGCCGGGCCAACGTCCTGACTTC,CASSITFTRTKPGQRPDF,TRBJ2-6,18,-,-,TRBV7-1
TGTGCCACCTATTCTGGAAACACCATATATTTT,CATYSGNTIYF,TRBJ1-3,11,-,few,TRBV19
TGTGCCAGCAGTTACCAACTAGCGGCCTCCTACGAGCAGTACTTC,CASSYQLAASYEQYF,TRBJ2-7,15,TRBD2,-,TRBV6-5
TGTGCCATCAGCCTTTCAGAGGGCTACACCTTC,CAISLSEGYTF,TRBJ1-2,11,-,-,TRBV10-3
TGTGCCAGCAGCACCGTGGACATCTCTACGGAGCAGTACTTC,CASSTVDISTEQYF,TRBJ2-5,14,-,-,TRBV11-2
TGCAGCGTTGATCGCAGGGCCACTGAAGCTTTCTTT,CSVDRRATEAFF,TRBJ1-1,12,-,-,TRBV29-1
TGTGCCAGTAGCCGGGGGTACTCCTCCTACAATGAGCAGTTCTTC,CASSRGYSSYNEQFF,TRBJ2-1,15,-,-,TRBV19
TGTGCCAGCAGTGGTAGGGACCGGGCTAGCAATCAGCCCCAGCATTTT,CASSGRDRASNQPQHF,TRBJ1-5,16,-,-,TRBV6-1
TGTGCCAGCAGCGTAGGGTCGGGCACTAACTATGGCTACACCTTC,CASSVGSGTNYGYTF,TRBJ1-2,15,-,-,TRBV9
TGTGCCAGCAGCTTGGGGACTGGGGCCAACGTCCTGACTTTC,CASSLGTGANVLTF,TRBJ2-6,14,-,-,TRBV5-6
TGTGCCACCAGCAGTCAGTTCCGGGAGACCCAGTACTTC,CATSSQFRETQYF,TRBJ2-5,13,-,-,TRBV15
TGTGCCATCAGTGAGTCACAGGGACTAGCGACTGAAGATGAGCAGTTCTTC,CAISESQGLATEDEQFF,TRBJ2-1,17,TRBD2,-,TRBV10-3
TGCGCCAGCAGCCAACCAACTAGCGGGAGAAACCGAGATACGCAGTATTTT,CASSQPTSGRNRDTQYF,TRBJ2-3,17,TRBD2,-,TRBV4-1
TGTGCCAGCAGCTTAGCTCACCAAGAGACCCAGTACTTC,CASSLAHQETQYF,TRBJ2-5,13,-,-,TRBV11-3
TGTGCCAGCAGTCGACGGCGGTCAGGGGGGAACACTGAAGCTTTCTTT,CASSRRRSGGNTEAFF,TRBJ1-1,16,TRBD1,once,TRBV7-9
TGTGCCAGCAGCCTCGGACTTGGCTCCTACGAGCAGTACTTC,CASSLGLGSYEQYF,TRBJ2-7,14,-,-,TRBV7-2
TGTGCCAGCACGGCAGGGTCCCTTTCTCTTAATGAAAAACTGTTTTTT,CASTAGSLSLNEKLFF,TRBJ1-4,16,-,-,TRBV2
TGTGCTAGTGGACAGACATTCGGAGGGGACTACAATGAGCAGTTCTTC,CASGQTFGGDYNEQFF,TRBJ2-1,16,-,few,TRBV12-5
TGTGCCAGCAGTTGGTCACAGGGGAGCTCCTACGAGCAGTACTTC,CASSWSQGSSYEQYF,TRBJ2-7,15,TRBD1,-,TRBV27
TGTGCCAGCAGTGAAGGACTCCTGGCTCGTAACTATGGCTACACCTTC,CASSEGLLARNYGYTF,TRBJ1-2,16,-,-,TRBV6-1
TGTGCCAGCAGCGCATATCTAGCGCGAGGAGACATCTCCTACGAGCAGTACTTC,CASSAYLARGDISYEQYF,TRBJ2-7,18,-,-,TRBV5-6
TGTGCCAGTAGTATAGTCCACACCGGGACAGATACGCAGTATTTT,CASSIVHTGTDTQYF,TRBJ2-3,15,-,-,TRBV19
TGTGCCAGCAGCTTAGGGACAGGGGCTGGAAACACCATATATTTT,CASSLGTGAGNTIYF,TRBJ1-3,15,TRBD1,few,TRBV13
TGTGCCAGCAGTTTTACGACTAGCGGTTTCAATGAGCAGTTCTTC,CASSFTTSGFNEQFF,TRBJ2-1,15,TRBD2,-,TRBV27
TGTGCCAGCAGCGTAGGGACTATGGGAGGAAACACCATATATTTT,CASSVGTMGGNTIYF,TRBJ1-3,15,-,-,TRBV9
TGTGCCAGCAGTTTGCGGGGGACCTACGAGCAGTACTTC,CASSLRGTYEQYF,TRBJ2-7,13,TRBD2,-,TRBV27